This TCR beta chain was documented in a study of identical twins. The study, taken as a whole, reports: Weaker excess twin sharing was observed in beta out-of-frame sequences.

TCRdb reprocessed the 5' RACE reads via MiXCR and lists one record per CDR3 protein. The table records 450,000 or so distinct CDR3 sequences, approximately 24% of them present only once. Germline V lookup: CDR1 SGHRS, CDR2 YFSETQ. V was trimmed by 2 bases and J by 6 bases, leaving 8 bases between them. This CDR3 is built from 12 residues. This clonotype was counted a few times. The target antigen is unknown. The same specimen was also included in a second study, on T cells expressing NK-cell markers. That source adds: Among CD8+ T cells from five or six donors, dominant NKG2C+ clonotypes accounted for about 1.0-7.0%. These clonotypes additionally ranked first within the CD3+CD56-NKG2C+ fraction of a few donors.

The sequenced sample was CD4+ T cells sorted from blood. This chain links TRBV5-1 with TRBJ1-2, with D possibly matching TRBD1 (6 bases). The clonotype was recovered from a woman under 30 in good health. The CDR3, as DNA: TGCGCCAGCAGCTTATACAGGGATGGCTACACCTTC. It yields the protein CASSLYRDGYTF.